Below are 9 T cell receptor beta chains sequenced from a single sample in a study of blood T cell repertoires in COVID-19 (dated by TCRdb to 2018 to 2021). The library relied on the immunoSEQ multiplex PCR assay. This immuneACCESS table, as held by TCRdb, lists in-frame sequences with V and J called but not all clones. Of the missing ones, under half trace to an unresolved V gene in checked studies; the others have no known cause. The sample includes some 46,000 clones, with over 70% observed a single time. In total, the top ten clones hold under 25% of the sample. The specimen sequenced was peripheral blood. The receptors were sampled from a woman in her fifties or sixties with acute or convalescent COVID-19.

The chain is built from TRBV5-4 and TRBJ2-3; D might be TRBD1 (5 bases). V lost 0 bases to trimming and J lost 2 bases, with 7 bases between them. Germline CDR1 SGHNT, CDR2 YYREEE (reference sequence). The CDR3 spans 14 residues. This CDR3 reads CASSLVRATDTQYF. For the CDR3, the DNA is TGTGCCAGCAGCTTGGTCAGGGCCACAGATACGCAGTATTTT.

On this clone: Lacking the conserved final phenylalanine or tryptophan, this CDR3 likely reflects a read error. The chain recombines TRBV5-1 with TRBJ1-2; TRBD1 is a possible D gene (5 bases). Trimming removed 0 bases at V and 6 bases at J, with 9 bases between. CDR1 SGHRS and CDR2 YFSETQ come from the germline V gene. This CDR3 contains 13 residues. The CDR3 spells CASSLGGEDGYTL. CDR3 sequence (DNA): TGCGCCAGCAGCTTGGGAGGGGAGGATGGCTACACCCTC.

The gene calls are TRBV6-5 and TRBJ1-2; 10 nucleotides line up with TRBD1. V shed 6 bases, J shed 4 bases, and the junction held 5 bases outside the gene matches. CDR3 length: 14 residues. Germline loops: CDR1 MNHEY, CDR2 SVGAGI. For the CDR3, the DNA is TGTGCCAGCAGACTTAGGACAGGGGGCTATGGCTACACCTTC. Its protein is CASRLRTGGYGYTF.

The chain uses TRBV10-3 and TRBJ1-1; D may be TRBD1 (6 bases). V lost 3 bases and J 0 bases, leaving 11 bases between the germline ends. This CDR3 has 15 residues. Germline V gives CDR1 ENHRY, CDR2 SYGVKD. In DNA form, the CDR3 reads TGTGCCATCAGTGACTCGGGACATTTGAACACTGAAGCTTTCTTT. Amino acid sequence: CAISDSGHLNTEAFF.

The chain links TRBV7-9 to TRBJ1-6; D unclear. Germline V CDR1 and CDR2: SEHNR, FQNEAQ (reference sequence). V was cut by 5 bases and J by 0 bases, with 8 bases left in between. The CDR3 length is 15 residues. CDR3 DNA: TGTGCCAGCAGCGGCGGAAGCTCCTATAATTCACCCCTCCACTTT. This sequence encodes CASSGGSSYNSPLHF.

V gene TRBV30 combines with J gene TRBJ1-4, with D perhaps matching TRBD1 (6 bases). The V gene lost 3 bases and the J gene lost 3 bases, with 11 bases spanning the gap. The CDR3 covers 14 residues. In germline, CDR1 is GTSNPN, CDR2 SVGIG (reference sequence). The CDR3 here is CAWRQGRANEKLFF. As DNA, the CDR3 is TGTGCCTGGAGACAGGGTAGGGCTAATGAAAAACTGTTTTTT.

CDR3 nucleotides: TGTGCCAGCAGCCACGGACGGGGGATAGGCGCAGATACGCAGTATTTT. Its translation: CASSHGRGIGADTQYF. The V gene is TRBV3-1 (or the pseudogene TRBV3-2), the J gene TRBJ2-3; possibly TRBD2 for D (6 bases). The CDR3 consists of 16 residues. In germline, CDR1 is LGHDT, CDR2 YNNKEL (reference sequence). V was trimmed by 3 bases and J by 4 bases, leaving 17 bases between them.

The chain links TRBV5-6 to TRBJ2-1, with 8 bases matching TRBD2. V was clipped by 4 bases and J by 1 base; unmatched bases: 4. CDR1 is SGHDT and CDR2 is YYEEEE in the germline V gene. The CDR3 covers 15 residues. The CDR3 protein is CASSTIAGSYNEQFF. CDR3 bases: TGTGCCAGCAGCACCATAGCGGGGTCCTACAATGAGCAGTTCTTC.

This clone appeared a single time. The rearrangement joins TRBV12-3 or TRBV12-4 to TRBJ2-1; D is unresolved. Trimming cost V 3 bases and J 4 bases, with 7 bases left between them. CDR3 length: 13 residues. This CDR3 reads CASSFPRYNEQFF. CDR3 nucleotides: TGTGCCAGCAGTTTCCCCAGGTACAATGAGCAGTTCTTC.